A selection of T cell receptor beta chains follows, all from one sample in a study of shared T cell receptors in the human thymus. Here immunoSEQ multiplex PCR was the method, and the copy in TCRdb shows in-frame clones only, minus some. The sample has about 540,000 clones, about four fifths seen once. This sample also belongs to another study, concerning human thymus T cells.

Sample: thymocytes. These receptors originate from a boy in the first two years of life with a congenital heart defect. Each CDR3 is given with its conserved first and last residue. The D gene is left open where the match is weak. Clone size is not always given. Where it is, it says once, few, many or a class for expanded clones.

V gene: TRBV5-1; CDR3 length: 13; J gene: TRBJ2-5; D gene: .; clone size: once; CDR3 DNA: TGCGCCAGCAGCACCCGAATAGGGGGGACCCAGTACTTC; CDR3 protein: CASSTRIGGTQYF
V gene: TRBV19; CDR3 length: 16; J gene: TRBJ2-2; D gene: TRBD2; clone size: few; CDR3 DNA: TGTGCCAGTAGTTGCAGGGTTAGCGGGGGACCCGGGGAGCTGTTTTTT; CDR3 protein: CASSCRVSGGPGELFF
V gene: TRBV25-1; CDR3 length: 14; J gene: TRBJ2-1; D gene: TRBD1; clone size: few; CDR3 DNA: TGTGCCACGAAACAGGGGGCGTGGTACAATGAGCAGTTCTTC; CDR3 protein: CATKQGAWYNEQFF
V gene: TRBV7-3; CDR3 length: 15; J gene: TRBJ2-1; D gene: .; clone size: once; CDR3 DNA: TGTGCCAGCAGCCGATCTTCCGGGAGTCGGAATGAGCAGTTCTTC; CDR3 protein: CASSRSSGSRNEQFF
V gene: TRBV30; CDR3 length: 15; J gene: TRBJ1-4; D gene: .; clone size: .; CDR3 DNA: TGTGCCTGGAGTGACTCAGGGATGGCTGGTGAAAAACTGTTTTTT; CDR3 protein: CAWSDSGMAGEKLFF
V gene: TRBV5-1; CDR3 length: 16; J gene: TRBJ1-1; D gene: .; clone size: .; CDR3 DNA: TGCGCCAGCAGCTTGGGGGGACATCGGCTGAACACTGAAGCTTTCTTT; CDR3 protein: CASSLGGHRLNTEAFF
V gene: TRBV5-4; CDR3 length: 15; J gene: TRBJ2-7; D gene: TRBD2; clone size: .; CDR3 DNA: TGTGCCAGCAGCTTGCCGGCTAGCGGGAGTTACGAGCAGTACTTC; CDR3 protein: CASSLPASGSYEQYF
V gene: TRBV10-3; CDR3 length: 15; J gene: TRBJ2-1; D gene: TRBD1; clone size: few; CDR3 DNA: TGTGCCATCAGCCAGGACAGGGAAAGTACGGATGAGCAGTTCTTC; CDR3 protein: CAISQDRESTDEQFF
V gene: TRBV6-5; CDR3 length: 13; J gene: TRBJ1-1; D gene: .; clone size: few; CDR3 DNA: TGTGCCAGCAGTTACCCGCGGGTGACTGAAGCTTTCTTT; CDR3 protein: CASSYPRVTEAFF
V gene: TRBV9; CDR3 length: 14; J gene: TRBJ2-7; D gene: .; clone size: .; CDR3 DNA: TGTGCCAGCAGCGAATCGGTTTCTGGCTACGAGCAGTACTTC; CDR3 protein: CASSESVSGYEQYF
V gene: TRBV6-1; CDR3 length: 15; J gene: TRBJ2-7; D gene: .; clone size: .; CDR3 DNA: TGTGCCAGCAGGCTTTCTAGCGAGAGCTCCTACGAGCAGTACTTC; CDR3 protein: CASRLSSESSYEQYF
V gene: TRBV27; CDR3 length: 11; J gene: TRBJ2-7; D gene: .; clone size: .; CDR3 DNA: TGTGCCAGCACCGACTTCTACGAGCAGTACTTC; CDR3 protein: CASTDFYEQYF
V gene: TRBV29-1; CDR3 length: 16; J gene: TRBJ1-2; D gene: TRBD1; clone size: few; CDR3 DNA: TGCAGCGTCGCAGGGGGGCCGCCGGGTTGGACGTATGGCTACACCTTC; CDR3 protein: CSVAGGPPGWTYGYTF